A selection of T cell receptor beta chains follows, all from one sample in a study of cytomegalovirus exposure and HLA in healthy donors. Produced via immunoSEQ multiplex PCR; TCRdb's table is partial and in-frame only. The sample has over 50,000 clones; approximately 72% are singletons. The sequenced sample consisted of PBMCs. The receptors derive from a man in his forties or fifties in good health and CMV-seropositive. The CDR3 runs from the conserved cysteine through the conserved F or W. Fields, in order: V gene, clone size, J gene, D gene, CDR3 protein, CDR3 DNA. D genes are given only for firm matches. Size is omitted from some rows. Given values are once, few, many or a class for expanded clones.

TRBV5-1	-	TRBJ2-7	-	CASSVQDSYYEQYF	TGCGCCAGCAGCGTCCAGGACAGCTACTACGAGCAGTACTTC
TRBV19	-	TRBJ2-1	-	CASSQRHSYNEQFF	TGTGCCAGTAGCCAGCGCCACTCCTACAATGAGCAGTTCTTC
TRBV5-1	-	TRBJ2-5	-	CASSYRDGETQYF	TGCGCCAGCAGCTACAGGGATGGAGAGACCCAGTACTTC
TRBV2	few	TRBJ2-7	-	CASEGVQAGHPYEQYF	TGTGCCAGCGAGGGGGTACAAGCGGGGCACCCCTACGAGCAGTACTTC
TRBV5-1	-	TRBJ2-1	TRBD1	CASSPGTGGQGEQFF	TGCGCCAGCAGCCCCGGGACAGGGGGCCAGGGTGAGCAGTTCTTC
TRBV19	-	TRBJ2-7	-	CASRGRGYEQYF	TGTGCCAGTAGGGGAAGGGGGTACGAGCAGTACTTC
TRBV5-6	-	TRBJ1-2	TRBD1	CASSPIGQGVGYTF	TGTGCCAGCAGCCCAATCGGACAGGGGGTAGGCTACACCTTC
TRBV30	-	TRBJ2-3	-	CAWSVAGLSTDTQYF	TGTGCCTGGAGTGTTGCGGGGCTTAGCACAGATACGCAGTATTTT
TRBV9	once	TRBJ2-7	-	CASSVARGGEQYF	TGTGCCAGCAGCGTAGCTAGGGGGGGCGAGCAGTACTTC
TRBV18	-	TRBJ1-1	-	CASSPGLNTEAFF	TGTGCCAGCTCACCGGGGCTTAACACTGAAGCTTTCTTT